One sample yielded the 8 T cell receptor beta chains listed below, sequenced in a study of identical twins. One entry per CDR3 protein results from TCRdb running MiXCR on the 5' RACE reads. The sample has 500,000 to 650,000 distinct CDR3 sequences; about 22% are singletons. This sample also belongs to another study, concerning yellow fever vaccine responses in identical twins.

The sequenced sample was CD4+ T cells sorted from blood. These receptors all stem from a woman under 30 in good health.

This clonotype was seen only a few times. V gene TRBV25-1 combines with J gene TRBJ1-3; TRBD1 matches 7 bases. Germline V gives CDR1 MGHDK, CDR2 SYGVNS. This CDR3 region has 15 residues. V was pared by 4 bases and J by 2 bases, with 5 bases of the junction left unmatched. The CDR3 coding sequence is TGTGCCAGCAGTGCTCCCAGGGGGGCTGGAAACACCATATATTTT. It translates to CASSAPRGAGNTIYF.

V usage is TRBV5-1 and J usage is TRBJ1-6; 8 nucleotides align to TRBD1. The CDR3 runs to 16 residues. V shed 1 base and J 6 bases; nucleotides not matched to a gene: 6. Germline V gene lookup returns CDR1 SGHRS and CDR2 YFSETQ. This CDR3 is CASSLLGQGLNSPLHF. Here the CDR3 DNA reads TGCGCCAGCAGCTTGCTTGGACAGGGCCTTAATTCACCCCTCCACTTT.

The CDR3 spells CASSDGNQPQHF. CDR3 in DNA: TGTGCCAGCAGTGATGGCAATCAGCCCCAGCATTTT. V is TRBV25-1 and J is TRBJ1-5, with D uncertain. The CDR3 runs to 12 residues. Trimming stripped 3 bases from V and 2 bases from J, with 2 bases between. The V gene's germline CDR1 is MGHDK and CDR2 SYGVNS.

The gene calls are TRBV7-2 and TRBJ2-1; 13 bases align to TRBD2. Germline CDR1 SGHTA, CDR2 FQGNSA. Trimming took 2 bases from V and 5 from J; bases not matched to a gene: 6. The length of the CDR3 is 17 residues. The CDR3 region is CASSLTSGTSGNNEQFF. In DNA form, the CDR3 reads TGTGCCAGCAGCTTAACATCCGGGACTAGCGGGAACAATGAGCAGTTCTTC.

This chain joins TRBV15 and TRBJ2-2; D may be TRBD1 (6 bases). The CDR3 is 17 residues long. Germline V gene data show CDR1 as LNHNV and CDR2 as YYDKDF (reference sequence). The V end lost 3 bases, the J end lost 6 bases, and 20 bases lay between the germline ends. The CDR3 bases are TGTGCCACCAGCAGCGAACCGGGAACAGGGTTCGCCGGGGAGCTGTTTTTT. Translation: CATSSEPGTGFAGELFF.

The chain combines TRBV18 with TRBJ2-3, with 9 positions matching TRBD2. From germline, CDR1 is KGHSH and CDR2 LQKENI. Germline trimming cut 0 bases from V and 2 bases from J; bases unmatched to any gene: 6. The CDR3 loop spans 17 amino acids. CDR3 DNA: TGTGCCAGCTCACCACCGATGGCTAGCGGGAACACAGATACGCAGTATTTT. Amino acid sequence: CASSPPMASGNTDTQYF.

This clonotype was detected only a few times. The chain is built from TRBV12-3 or TRBV12-4 and TRBJ1-2, with 9 bases identical to TRBD1. Unmatched junction bases numbered 1, after V lost 0 bases and J lost 2 bases. The CDR3 loop spans 15 amino acids. This chain's CDR3 is CASSLAGQGNYGYTF. CDR3 DNA sequence: TGTGCCAGCAGTTTAGCGGGACAGGGAAACTATGGCTACACCTTC.

This clonotype turned up a few times. The chain is built from TRBV3-1 and TRBJ2-5; 10 nucleotides line up with TRBD2. CDR1 and CDR2 (germline): LGHDT, YNNKEL (reference sequence). V trimming: 2 bases; J trimming: 3 bases; junction bases outside the gene matches: 9. CDR3 length: 17 residues. CDR3 sequence: CASSQILLLAGEETQYF. CDR3 in DNA: TGTGCCAGCAGCCAAATATTGTTGCTAGCGGGAGAAGAGACCCAGTACTTC.